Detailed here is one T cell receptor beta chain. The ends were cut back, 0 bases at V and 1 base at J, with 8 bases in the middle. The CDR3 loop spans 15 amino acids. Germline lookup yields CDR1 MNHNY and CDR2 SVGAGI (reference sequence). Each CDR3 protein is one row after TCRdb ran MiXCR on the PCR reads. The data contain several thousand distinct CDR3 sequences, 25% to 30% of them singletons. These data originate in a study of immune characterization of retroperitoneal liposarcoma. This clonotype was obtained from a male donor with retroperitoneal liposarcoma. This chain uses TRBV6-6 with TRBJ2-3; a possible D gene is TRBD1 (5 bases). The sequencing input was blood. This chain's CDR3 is CASSYSGQGTDTQYF. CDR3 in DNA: TGTGCCAGCAGTTACTCGGGGCAGGGCACAGATACGCAGTATTTT.